Sequencing of this TCR beta chain was carried out in a study of blood T cell repertoires in COVID-19. Germline V CDR1 and CDR2: MNHNY, SVGAGI (reference sequence). This CDR3 is built from 15 residues. V was pared by 0 bases and J by 3 bases, with 8 bases between. Original methodology: Quantification of nucleated cells was approximated via reference gene primer amplification. TCRdb's copy holds only in-frame clones and misses some; the assay was immunoSEQ multiplex PCR. V, J and clone size derive from that table, while D and trimming were established from the DNA sequence. The profile covers around 150,000 clones, with 85% appearing a single time and roughly 6.4% taken by the ten largest.

The clonotype originates from a woman in her thirties or forties who had recovered from COVID-19. The sample consisted of PBMCs or T cells enriched from blood (not recorded which). This sequence joins TRBV6-6 and TRBJ1-4; D not certain. DNA for the CDR3: TGTGCCAGCAGTTACTCGGCAGAATCTAATGAAAAACTGTTTTTT. Its protein product is CASSYSAESNEKLFF.